The clone carrying this T cell receptor beta chain was counted only a few times. This entry is derived from a study of low-dose radiotherapy and immunotherapy resistance in tumors. Background on the study: A dose of 300 mg of oral aspirin was taken by patients daily for four cycles from cycle 1 day 1.

The V and J ends lost 8 bases and 1 base respectively, with 8 bases between them. The germline V gene encodes CDR1 SNHLY and CDR2 FYNNEI. The CDR3 totals 12 residues. All of the donors were given nivolumab, ipilimumab, aspirin, low-dose cyclophosphamide and low-dose radiotherapy as part of RACIN, a single-arm trial. Eligibility criteria specified advanced solid malignancies devoid of tumor-infiltrating lymphocytes. Priming of first-strand cDNA relied on TRAV- and TRBV-specific primers (covering alpha and beta chains). Using a constant-region primer together with a V-primer adapter, TCRs were subjected to 15 to 25 PCR cycles of amplification. TCRdb reanalysed the reads using MiXCR and keeps one entry per CDR3 protein. The table shows 7,000 to 9,000 distinct CDR3 sequences, with around 84% occurring only once.

The gene calls are TRBV2 and TRBJ2-5; D assignment may be TRBD1 or TRBD2 (5 bases each). The clonotype was recovered from a human donor with advanced metastatic prostate, ovarian, gallbladder or colorectal cancer (not recorded which). This table probably holds off-target reads from a library built for another chain. CDR3 loop: CASSGLQETQYF. CDR3 in DNA: TGTGCCAGCTCGGGGCTCCAAGAGACCCAGTACTTC.